These 5 T cell receptor beta chains were all obtained from the same sample, sequenced in a study of T cells in Graves' hyperthyroidism and ophthalmopathy. The source material, RNA transcripts, was used to amplify TCR beta CDR3 regions. The study used the HTBI primer set for a first-round RT-PCR of the TCR CDR3. TCRdb used MiXCR to reprocess the multiplex PCR reads, holding one entry per CDR3 protein. Of hundreds of thousands of distinct CDR3 sequences listed, around a sixth were seen once; the top ten hold roughly 8%. The sequenced sample was blood. These receptors came from a woman between 18 and 29 years old with Graves' hyperthyroidism.

This clonotype came up many times. The V gene is TRBV19, the J gene TRBJ1-5; D gene uncertain. Trimming stripped 10 bases from V and 1 base from J, with 17 bases between. The CDR3 totals 15 residues. Germline CDR1 reads LNHDA; CDR2 reads SQIVND (reference sequence). CDR3 sequence reads: CATHSGGWSNQPQHF. CDR3 in DNA: TGTGCCACCCACTCAGGTGGATGGAGCAATCAGCCCCAGCATTTT.

Ten or more counts support this clonotype. This rearrangement joins TRBV7-8 to TRBJ2-1; the D is unclear. The ends were cut back, 5 bases at V and 0 bases at J, with 11 bases in the middle. This CDR3 region has 15 residues. The germline gives CDR1 SGHVS, CDR2 FQNEAQ. In DNA form, the CDR3 reads TGTGCCAGCAGCCGGGCGGTTAGCTCCTACAATGAGCAGTTCTTC. It yields the protein CASSRAVSSYNEQFF.

A word on this clonotype: With a much larger clone just one base away, this may be a read error. The chain is built from TRBV12-3 or TRBV12-4 and TRBJ1-1, with a weak D call TRBD1 (5 bases). The CDR3 is 13 residues long. The CDR3 loop is CTSSFKGWTEAFF. The CDR3 DNA reads as TGTACCAGCAGTTTCAAGGGGTGGACTGAAGCTTTCTTT.

This clonotype was observed many times. The chain couples TRBV30 to TRBJ2-5, with unresolved D. Germline V gene sequence: CDR1 GTSNPN, CDR2 SVGIG (reference sequence). V was cut by 0 bases and J by 7 bases, with 12 bases left in between. The CDR3 contains 13 residues. The CDR3 DNA reads as TGTGCCTGGAGTGTAGGGAATTCAGGGACCCAGTACTTC. Protein sequence: CAWSVGNSGTQYF.

This clonotype was counted between two and nine times. An end of the junction does not agree with germline; a read error may underlie this. This chain connects TRBV7-9 to TRBJ2-1; unclear D gene. The CDR3 consists of 15 residues. Per germline, CDR1 SEHNR and CDR2 FQNEAQ (reference sequence). The CDR3 DNA sequence: TGCGCCAGCAGCCCTACTCGTCCCCCCTACAATGAGCAGTTCTTC. It specifies CASSPTRPPYNEQFF.